This T cell receptor (beta chain) was profiled in a study of shared clonotypes between healthy human individuals. Germline V gene lookup returns CDR1 SQVTM and CDR2 ANQGSEA. Trimming took off 4 bases at V and 1 base at J, with 7 bases between the two ends. This CDR3 has 13 residues. Study donors comprised healthy, HIV-negative adults devoid of recent acute infection or vaccination. Libraries were prepared by immunoSEQ multiplex PCR; TCRdb keeps only in-frame clonotypes and omits some of them. The sample consists of a few hundred thousand clones, about 65% of them appearing once. The sample was memory CD4+ T cells sorted from blood. Subset indicated: CD45RA-negative fraction. This sequence was found in a man aged 25-40 years in good health. The chain carries TRBV29-1 and TRBJ2-2, with D uncertain. The CDR3 nucleotides are TGCAGCGTTGGTTTCGGGAACACCGGGGAGCTGTTTTTT. Translated, it gives CSVGFGNTGELFF.